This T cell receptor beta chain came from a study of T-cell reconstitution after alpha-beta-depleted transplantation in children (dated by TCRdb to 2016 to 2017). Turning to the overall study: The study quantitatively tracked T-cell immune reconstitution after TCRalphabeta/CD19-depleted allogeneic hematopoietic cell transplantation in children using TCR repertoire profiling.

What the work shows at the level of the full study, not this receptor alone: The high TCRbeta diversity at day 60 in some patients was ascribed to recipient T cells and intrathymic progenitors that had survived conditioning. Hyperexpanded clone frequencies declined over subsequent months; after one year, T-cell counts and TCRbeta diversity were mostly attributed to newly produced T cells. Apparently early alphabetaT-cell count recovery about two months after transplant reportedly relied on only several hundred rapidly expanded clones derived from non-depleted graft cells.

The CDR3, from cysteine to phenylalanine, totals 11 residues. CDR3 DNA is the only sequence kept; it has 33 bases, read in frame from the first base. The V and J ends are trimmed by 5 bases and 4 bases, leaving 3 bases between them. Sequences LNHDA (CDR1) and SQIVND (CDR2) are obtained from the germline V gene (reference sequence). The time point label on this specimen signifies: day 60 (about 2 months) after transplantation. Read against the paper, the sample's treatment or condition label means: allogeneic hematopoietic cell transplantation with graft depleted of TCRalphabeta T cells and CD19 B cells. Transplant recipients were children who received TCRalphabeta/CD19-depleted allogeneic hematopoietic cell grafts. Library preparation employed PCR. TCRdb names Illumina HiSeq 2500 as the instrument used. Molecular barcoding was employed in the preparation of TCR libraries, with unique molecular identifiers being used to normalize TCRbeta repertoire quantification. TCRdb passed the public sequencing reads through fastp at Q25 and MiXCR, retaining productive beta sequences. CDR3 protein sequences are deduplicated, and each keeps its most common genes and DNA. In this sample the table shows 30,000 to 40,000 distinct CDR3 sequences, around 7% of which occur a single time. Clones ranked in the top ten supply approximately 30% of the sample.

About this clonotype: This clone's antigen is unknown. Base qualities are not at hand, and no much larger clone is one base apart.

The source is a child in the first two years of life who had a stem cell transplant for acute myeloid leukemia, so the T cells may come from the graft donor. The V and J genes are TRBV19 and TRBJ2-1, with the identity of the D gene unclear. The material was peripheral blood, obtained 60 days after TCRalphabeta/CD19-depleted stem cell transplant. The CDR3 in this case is CASSDYNEQFF. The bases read TGTGCCAGTAGTGATTACAATGAGCAGTTCTTC.